These 10 T cell receptor beta chains were all obtained from the same sample, sequenced in a study of T cells expressing NK-cell markers. One entry per CDR3 protein, without DNA, is what TCRdb gives after re-calling the 5' RACE reads. The sample holds around 470,000 distinct CDR3 sequences. The sequenced sample consisted of blood T cells: a sorted CD56 or NKG2C T cell subset, CD4+ or CD8+ T cells, or bulk PBMC T cells (not recorded which). These receptor sequences come from a woman between 50 and 59 years old in good health.

The chain is built from TRBV5-4 and TRBJ2-1; absent DNA, TCRdb's TRBD2 call cannot be checked. CDR3 length equals 16 residues. The germline gives CDR1 SGHNT, CDR2 YYREEE (reference sequence). The CDR3 loop is CASSLGTSLSHNEQFF.

This chain uses TRBV7-9 with TRBJ1-2. CDR1 is SEHNR, CDR2 FQNEAQ, per germline (reference sequence). The CDR3 sequence is 15 residues long. CDR3 amino acids: CASSLNPDLNYGYTF.

Here the CDR3 reads CASSVGIGWGGTEAFF. V and J are TRBV9 and TRBJ1-1; TCRdb designates TRBD1, a call that cannot be tested without DNA. Germline CDR1 and CDR2: SGDLS and YYNGEE. The CDR3 covers 16 residues. Filled out from reference TRBV9 and TRBJ1-1, the complete variable domain reads DSGVTQTPKHLITATGQRVTLRCSPRSGDLSVYWYQQSLDQGLQFLIQYYNGEERAKGNILERFSAQQFPDLHSELNLSSLELGDSALYFCASSVGIGWGGTEAFFGQGTRLTVV.

The J gene is TRBJ1-1, the V gene TRBV18. CDR1 is KGHSH and CDR2 is LQKENI in the germline V gene. CDR3 length: 11 residues. CDR3 amino acids: CASSTDTEAFF.

The CDR3 reads CASGTGVFEQYF. V is TRBV3-1 and J is TRBJ2-7; TCRdb proposes TRBD1, but this gene call is untestable without DNA. CDR3 length: 12 amino acids. Germline V gene data show CDR1 as LGHDT and CDR2 as YNNKEL (reference sequence).

The chain uses TRBV7-8 and TRBJ1-5. Germline V lookup: CDR1 SGHVS, CDR2 FQNEAQ. The length of the CDR3 is 16 residues. The CDR3 reads CASSLDVRLGEQPQHF.

The rearrangement joins TRBV14 to TRBJ2-7; TCRdb designates TRBD2, a call that cannot be tested without DNA. This CDR3 has 14 residues. Germline assignment: CDR1 SGHDN and CDR2 FVKESK. The CDR3 sequence: CASSLSGSNYEQYF.

The V call is TRBV6-2 or TRBV6-3, the J call TRBJ2-7; as DNA is missing, the TRBD2 call by TCRdb cannot be tested. Looked up from germline, CDR1 is MNHEY and CDR2 is SVGEGT. The CDR3 extends over 13 amino acids. The CDR3 is CASTVRLAGEQYF.

The rearrangement joins TRBV29-1 to TRBJ2-1. Germline values: CDR1 SQVTM, CDR2 ANQGSEA. The CDR3 length is 12 residues. The CDR3 sequence is CSIQISGNEQFF.

The chain combines TRBV29-1 with TRBJ2-7; TCRdb gives TRBD1 as the D gene, but with no DNA this cannot be confirmed. This CDR3 is built from 13 residues. CDR1 and CDR2 (germline): SQVTM, ANQGSEA. The CDR3 protein is CSARGGQAEGQYF.